A selection of T cell receptor beta chains follows, all from one sample in a study of cytomegalovirus exposure and HLA in healthy donors. Measured with immunoSEQ multiplex PCR; TCRdb has only the in-frame clones, and not every one. Reported are about 200,000 clones; the ten largest clones contain roughly 0.74%. Sequences were obtained from PBMCs. These receptors all come from a boy younger than 18 in good health and CMV-seronegative. CDR3s include the opening cysteine and the closing phenylalanine or tryptophan. A D gene is named only where the DNA matches it firmly.

J gene,V gene,D gene,CDR3 DNA,CDR3 protein
TRBJ2-7,TRBV29-1,TRBD1,TGCAGCGTTCGGACAGGGGCCTACGAGCAGTACTTC,CSVRTGAYEQYF
TRBJ2-1,TRBV7-3,.,TGTGCCAGCAGCTTAAATACAAAACCCTACAATGAGCAGTTCTTC,CASSLNTKPYNEQFF
TRBJ1-1,TRBV7-6,.,TGTGCCAGCAGCTTTCAGGGGTCTGAAGCTTTCTTT,CASSFQGSEAFF
TRBJ1-1,TRBV11-3,.,TGTGCCAGCAGCTTTACGCGGGGGAGTGAAGCTTTCTTT,CASSFTRGSEAFF
TRBJ1-1,TRBV7-2,.,TGTGCCAGCAGCTTAGAGGCAGGGAATACTGAAGCTTTCTTT,CASSLEAGNTEAFF
TRBJ1-4,TRBV6-5,TRBD1,TGTGCCAGCAGGAGCAGGGGGCTTGGTGAAAAACTGTTTTTT,CASRSRGLGEKLFF
TRBJ1-1,TRBV15,TRBD1,TGTGCCACCAGCAGGGACAGGGGGTCTTACGAAGCTTTCTTT,CATSRDRGSYEAFF
TRBJ2-7,TRBV27,TRBD1,TGTGCCAGCAGTAAGACAGGGTACGAGCAGTACTTC,CASSKTGYEQYF
TRBJ2-2,TRBV7-3,TRBD2,TGTGCCAGCAGTCTATACCTAGCGGGGGGGCCTTTTCCCGGGGAGCTGTTTTTT,CASSLYLAGGPFPGELFF
TRBJ2-3,TRBV19,TRBD2,TGTGCCAGTTCGCCGGGACTAGGGATAGATACGCAGTATTTT,CASSPGLGIDTQYF
TRBJ2-3,TRBV2,TRBD2,TGTGCCAGCAAAGGGACTAGCGGGGGGCGGGATACGCAGTATTTT,CASKGTSGGRDTQYF
TRBJ2-1,TRBV5-5,.,TGTGCCAGCAGCTTCACCGGCGCGGTGAGCTCCTACAATGAGCAGTTCTTC,CASSFTGAVSSYNEQFF
TRBJ2-7,TRBV18,TRBD1,TGTGCCAGCTCACCATCATCCGGGACAGGGGTGTACGAGCAGTACTTC,CASSPSSGTGVYEQYF
TRBJ2-7,TRBV7-2,.,TGTGCCAGCAGCCCGGACACGTACGAGCAGTACTTC,CASSPDTYEQYF
TRBJ2-5,TRBV5-5,.,TGTGCCAGCAGCTCTTCACTAGGGGGGGGCCGTGAGACCCAGTACTTC,CASSSSLGGGRETQYF
TRBJ1-2,TRBV12-1,.,TGTGCCAGCAGCTCCGCGGGACAGAAGAAGGTACGGGGTGGCTACACCTTC,CASSSAGQKKVRGGYTF
TRBJ2-5,TRBV5-1,TRBD1,TGCGCCAGCAGGCTACGATTGGGGGACAGTCCGGTGGAGACCCAGTACTTC,CASRLRLGDSPVETQYF
TRBJ2-7,TRBV10-3,TRBD2,TGTGCCATCAGTGATGTGGGAGGGGACGAGCAGTACTTC,CAISDVGGDEQYF
TRBJ2-5,TRBV15,TRBD2,TGTGCCACCGCAATGAGGACTAGAGAGGAGACCCAGTACTTC,CATAMRTREETQYF
TRBJ2-5,TRBV13,.,TGTGCCAGCAGCTTAGGCCTGCCGGGAGCCCAAGAGACCCAGTACTTC,CASSLGLPGAQETQYF
TRBJ2-1,TRBV19,.,TGTGCCAGTAGTGCCACGAGATACAATGAGCAGTTCTTC,CASSATRYNEQFF
TRBJ2-7,TRBV29-1,.,TGCAGCGTTGAAAGGGGGGAGGGGCTCGAGCAGTACTTC,CSVERGEGLEQYF
TRBJ2-1,TRBV27,TRBD2,TGTGCCAGCAGTTTAGTCGGGGGGGCCGGTAATGAGCAGTTCTTC,CASSLVGGAGNEQFF
TRBJ1-2,TRBV9,.,TGTGCCAGCAGCGTAGCGTCAGGGGATAACTATGGCTACACCTTC,CASSVASGDNYGYTF